This T cell receptor (beta chain) was found in a study of control samples from healthy donors and cancer patients. Germline V gene data show CDR1 as KGHDR and CDR2 as SFDVKD. The CDR3 length is 13 residues. V lost 9 bases and J lost 6, with 16 bases in between. Using immunoSEQ multiplex PCR, the repertoire was profiled, and TCRdb retains in-frame clones only, with some absent. The sample has 45,000 to 60,000 clones; approximately 90% are singletons. The chain is built from TRBV24-1 and TRBJ1-1; maybe TRBD1 (6 bases). Input material: PBMCs. This TCR was sampled from a man aged 55 to 70 with head and neck cancer. DNA for the CDR3: TGTGCCACCCGAGGTACAGGGTTCCCTGAAGCTTTCTTT. Protein product: CATRGTGFPEAFF.